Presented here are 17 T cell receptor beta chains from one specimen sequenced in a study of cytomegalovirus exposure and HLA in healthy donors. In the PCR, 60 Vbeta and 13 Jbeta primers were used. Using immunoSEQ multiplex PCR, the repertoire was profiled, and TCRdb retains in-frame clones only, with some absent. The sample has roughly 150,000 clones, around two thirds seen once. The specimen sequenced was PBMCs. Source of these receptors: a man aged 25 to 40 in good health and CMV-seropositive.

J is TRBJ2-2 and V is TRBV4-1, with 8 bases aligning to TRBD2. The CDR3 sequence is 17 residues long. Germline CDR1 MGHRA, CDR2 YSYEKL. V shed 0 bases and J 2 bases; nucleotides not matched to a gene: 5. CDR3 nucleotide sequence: TGCGCCAGCAGCCAAGATGGAACTAGCGGAAACACCGGGGAGCTGTTTTTT. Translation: CASSQDGTSGNTGELFF.

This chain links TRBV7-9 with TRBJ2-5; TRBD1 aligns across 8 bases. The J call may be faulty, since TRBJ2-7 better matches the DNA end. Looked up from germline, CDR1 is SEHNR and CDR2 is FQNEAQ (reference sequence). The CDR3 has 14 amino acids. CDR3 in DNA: TGTGCCAGCAGCTCCGGGACAGGAGCCCACGAGCAGTACTTC. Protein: CASSSGTGAHEQYF.

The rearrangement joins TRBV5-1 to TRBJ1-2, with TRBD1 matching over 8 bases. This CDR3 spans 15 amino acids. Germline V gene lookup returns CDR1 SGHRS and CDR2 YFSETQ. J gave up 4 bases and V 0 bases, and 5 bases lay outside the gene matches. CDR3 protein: CASSLGTGPSYGYTF. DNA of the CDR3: TGCGCCAGCAGCTTGGGGACAGGGCCTAGCTATGGCTACACCTTC. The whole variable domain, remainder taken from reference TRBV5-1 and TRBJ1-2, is KAGVTQTPRYLIKTRGQQVTLSCSPISGHRSVSWYQQTPGQGLQFLFEYFSETQRNKGNFPGRFSGRQFSNSRSEMNVSTLELGDSALYLCASSLGTGPSYGYTFGSGTRLTVV.

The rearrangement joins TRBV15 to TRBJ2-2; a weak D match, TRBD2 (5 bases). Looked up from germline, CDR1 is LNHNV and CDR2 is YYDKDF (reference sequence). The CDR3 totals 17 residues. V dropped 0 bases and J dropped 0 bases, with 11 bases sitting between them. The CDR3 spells CATSREFGLTNTGELFF. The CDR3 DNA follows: TGTGCCACCAGCAGAGAATTCGGACTGACGAACACCGGGGAGCTGTTTTTT.

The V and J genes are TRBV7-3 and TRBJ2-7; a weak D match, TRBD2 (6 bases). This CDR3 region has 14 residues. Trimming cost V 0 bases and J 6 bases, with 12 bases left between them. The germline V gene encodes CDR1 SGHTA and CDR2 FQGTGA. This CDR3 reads CASSLTPSGAEQYF. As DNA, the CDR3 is TGTGCCAGCAGCTTAACCCCTTCGGGAGCCGAGCAGTACTTC. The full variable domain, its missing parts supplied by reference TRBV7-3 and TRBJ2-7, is GAGVSQTPSNKVTEKGKYVELRCDPISGHTALYWYRQSLGQGPEFLIYFQGTGAADDSGLPNDRFFAVRPEGSVSTLKIQRTERGDSAVYLCASSLTPSGAEQYFGPGTRLTVT.

The CDR3 region is CAWSGYTHNEQFF. DNA of the CDR3: TGTGCCTGGAGTGGGTACACCCACAATGAGCAGTTCTTC. This chain links TRBV30 with TRBJ2-1, with D unresolved. Per the germline V gene, CDR1 is GTSNPN and CDR2 is SVGIG (reference sequence). The CDR3 consists of 13 residues. V was shortened by 1 base and J by 5 bases, with 9 bases between the two germline ends.

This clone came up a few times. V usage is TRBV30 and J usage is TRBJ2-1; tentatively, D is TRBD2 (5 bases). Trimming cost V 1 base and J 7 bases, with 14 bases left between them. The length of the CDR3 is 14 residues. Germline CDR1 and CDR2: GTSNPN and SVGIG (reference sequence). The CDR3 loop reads CAWSGGFGVNEQFF. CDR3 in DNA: TGTGCCTGGAGTGGAGGGTTTGGTGTGAATGAGCAGTTCTTC.

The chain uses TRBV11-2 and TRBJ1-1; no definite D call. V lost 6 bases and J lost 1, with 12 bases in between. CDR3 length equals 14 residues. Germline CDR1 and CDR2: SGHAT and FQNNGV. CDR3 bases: TGTGCCAGCAGTCTTCAGGCTGGGAACACTGAAGCTTTCTTT. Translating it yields CASSLQAGNTEAFF.

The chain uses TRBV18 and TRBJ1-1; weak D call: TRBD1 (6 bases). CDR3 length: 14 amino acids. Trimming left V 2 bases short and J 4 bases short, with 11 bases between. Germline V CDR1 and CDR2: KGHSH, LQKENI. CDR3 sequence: CASSPGQGSTEAFF. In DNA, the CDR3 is TGTGCCAGCTCACCAGGGCAGGGGTCCACTGAAGCTTTCTTT.

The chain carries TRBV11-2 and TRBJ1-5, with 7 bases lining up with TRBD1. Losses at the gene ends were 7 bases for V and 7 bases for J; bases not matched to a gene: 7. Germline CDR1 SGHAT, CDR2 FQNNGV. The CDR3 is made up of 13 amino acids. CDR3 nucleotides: TGTGCCAGCACCACGCAAGGGGGCCAGCCCCAGCATTTT. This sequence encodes CASTTQGGQPQHF.

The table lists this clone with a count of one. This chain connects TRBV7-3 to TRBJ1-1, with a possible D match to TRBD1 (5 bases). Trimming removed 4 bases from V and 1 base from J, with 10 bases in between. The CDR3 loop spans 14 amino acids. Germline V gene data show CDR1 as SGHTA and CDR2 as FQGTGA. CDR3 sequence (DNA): TGTGCCAGCAGCTCACAGGTGGGGAACACTGAAGCTTTCTTT. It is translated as CASSSQVGNTEAFF.

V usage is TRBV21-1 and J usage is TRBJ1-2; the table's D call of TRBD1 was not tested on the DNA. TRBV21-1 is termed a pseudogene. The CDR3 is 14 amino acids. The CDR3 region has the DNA TGTGCCAGCAGCCTCGGGACAGGGCGCTATGGCTACACCTTC. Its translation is CASSLGTGRYGYTF.

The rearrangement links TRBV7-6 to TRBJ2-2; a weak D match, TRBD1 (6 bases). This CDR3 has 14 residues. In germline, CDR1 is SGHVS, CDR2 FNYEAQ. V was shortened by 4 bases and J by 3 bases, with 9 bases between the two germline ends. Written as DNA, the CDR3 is TGTGCCAGCAGCTCCGGACAGTACACCGGGGAGCTGTTTTTT. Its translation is CASSSGQYTGELFF.

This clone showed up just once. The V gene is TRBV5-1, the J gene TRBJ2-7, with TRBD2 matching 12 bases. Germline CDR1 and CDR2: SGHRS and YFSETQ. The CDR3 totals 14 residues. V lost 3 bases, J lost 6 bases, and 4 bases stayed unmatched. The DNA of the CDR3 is TGCGCCAGCAGCTCTAGCGGGAGGGCGCGCGAGCAGTACTTC. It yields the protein CASSSSGRAREQYF.

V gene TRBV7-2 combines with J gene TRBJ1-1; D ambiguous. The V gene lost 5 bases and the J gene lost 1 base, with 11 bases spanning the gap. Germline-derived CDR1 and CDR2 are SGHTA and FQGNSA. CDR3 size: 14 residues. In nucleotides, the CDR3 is TGTGCCAGCAGCCCAGAGCACAGGAACACTGAAGCTTTCTTT. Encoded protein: CASSPEHRNTEAFF.

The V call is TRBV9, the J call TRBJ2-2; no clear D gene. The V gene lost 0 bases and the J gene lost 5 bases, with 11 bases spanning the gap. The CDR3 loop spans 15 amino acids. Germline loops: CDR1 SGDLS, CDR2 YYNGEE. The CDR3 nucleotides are TGTGCCAGCAGCGTAGAACGGGTGTTAACCGGGGAGCTGTTTTTT. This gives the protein CASSVERVLTGELFF.

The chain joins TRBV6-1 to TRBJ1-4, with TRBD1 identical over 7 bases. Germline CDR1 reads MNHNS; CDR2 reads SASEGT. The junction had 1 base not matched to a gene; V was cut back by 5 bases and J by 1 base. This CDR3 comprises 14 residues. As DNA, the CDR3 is TGTGCCAGCAGTCGGGACAGAACTAATGAAAAACTGTTTTTT. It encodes CASSRDRTNEKLFF.